This TCR beta chain originates from a study of blood T cell repertoires in COVID-19 (dated by TCRdb to the early 2020s). About the investigation overall: Collaborator samples came from the United States, Italy and Spain and covered acute and convalescent phases of COVID-19. The prospective study material was composed of cDNA or gDNA derived from T cells, B-cell-depleted T cells, or PBMCs. Deeply sampled blood TCRbeta repertoires from subjects exposed to, actively infected with, or recovered from COVID-19 were included in the dataset. The repertoires were released in a freely available public database intended as a resource for research on the immune response to SARS-CoV-2. Samples came from the ongoing ImmuneRACE study (first 160 participants) plus 1,254 subjects from 6 global collaborators. The sample metadata nearly always contained a de-identified subject ID, COVID-19 status, age in years and sex. Where available, HLA class I and class II types were obtained from metadata supplied by the sample provider rather than from assay-based typing. Overall study outcomes, separate from this receptor: Clinical and demographic metadata were provided uncurated, with the amount varying by source and participant.

Spanning cysteine to phenylalanine, the CDR3 consists of 13 amino acids. The only DNA kept is the CDR3, 39 bases in frame from the first base. TCRbeta CDR3 regions were amplified from genomic DNA using the immunoSEQ Assay, a bias-controlled multiplex PCR. The published analysis was carried out like this. The number of nucleated cells in each sample was estimated from the amplification of reference gene primers within the assay. Sequence reads were collapsed and filtered to measure the absolute abundance of every unique TCRbeta CDR3 rearrangement. Productive Simpson clonality was computed per sample as the square root of Simpson's diversity index over productive rearrangements. As stored in TCRdb, this immuneACCESS dataset retains in-frame rearrangements with V and J assigned. A fraction of the clones does not appear; measured against another copy, unresolved V genes explain less than half of the discrepancy, and the remainder lacks a known reason. The DNA was the basis for D and trimming; V, J and clone size are from that table. Within this sample are roughly 62,000 clones, with over 80% of them counted one time only. Of the sample, roughly 10% is held by the ten largest clones.

One collaborating source in Seattle enrolled patients during active infection and followed them longitudinally through the course of disease. The collaborating institutions used their own protocols to collect whole blood in K2EDTA tubes. Collaborator samples were shipped for TCRbeta analysis as frozen whole blood, isolated PBMCs, or DNA extracted from either sample type. Points on this clone: It lacks a known antigen. Within one base of it there is no much larger clone, and no base qualities were kept.

This receptor was obtained from a man aged 25 to 40 with COVID-19, enrolled during active disease. The sequenced material came from peripheral blood. The chain joins TRBV21-1 to TRBJ2-1; the D call in the table, TRBD1, was not verified against the DNA. TRBV21-1 is deemed a pseudogene. The DNA sequence reads TGTGCCAGCGTGGCAGGGGCTTTGAGTGAGCAGTTCTTC. Translated, this is CASVAGALSEQFF.